This section outlines one TCR beta chain sequence together with its context. Its antigen remains unidentified. Germline lookup yields CDR1 KGHSH and CDR2 LQKENI. The CDR3 is made up of 16 amino acids. Trimming pared 3 bases from V and 3 bases from J, leaving 18 bases between. The sample belongs to a study of OX40 agonist ivuxolimab in advanced cancers. Study-level information: Patients were treated with ivuxolimab, an agonistic anti-OX40 (CD134) antibody.

Assay: immunoSEQ multiplex PCR; the TCRdb copy retains only in-frame clones and omits some. The sample lists some 100,000 clones; under 85% were seen once. Study results and limitations: Relative to CD4+, CD8+ T cells held more expanded clones on average.

The chain carries TRBV18 and TRBJ2-7; possible D gene TRBD2, 5 bases. This receptor was identified in an adult with an advanced solid tumor such as melanoma, head and neck, liver or kidney cancer. This material consisted of CD4+ or CD8+ T cells sorted from blood, taken in a trial of the OX40 agonist ivuxolimab. The CDR3: CASSPYRASRSYEQYF. In DNA, the CDR3 is TGTGCCAGCTCACCCTACCGGGCTAGCCGGAGCTACGAGCAGTACTTC.